The next 32 T cell receptor beta chains were all read from a single sample in a study of blood T cell repertoires in COVID-19. The method was immunoSEQ multiplex PCR; TCRdb's version includes in-frame clones alone and lacks a portion of them. The table has roughly 190,000 clones, approximately 81% seen once. Specimen: peripheral blood. These TCRs come from a human donor in a cohort sampled during active COVID-19.

This sequence joins TRBV11-3 and TRBJ2-2, with D unclear. CDR1 is SGHNT, CDR2 YENEEA, per germline. The CDR3 is 15 residues long. The V gene lost 1 base and the J gene lost 0 bases, with 6 bases spanning the gap. In nucleotides, the CDR3 is TGTGCCAGCAGCTTAGGGCGGACGAACACCGGGGAGCTGTTTTTT. Its protein is CASSLGRTNTGELFF.

The rearrangement joins TRBV27 to TRBJ2-1; the D gene is possibly TRBD1 (6 bases). Trimming took off 6 bases at V and 0 bases at J, with 15 bases between the two ends. CDR3 size: 16 residues. The germline CDR1 and CDR2 sequences are MNHEY and SMNVEV (reference sequence). The CDR3 loop is CASRSGVLSSYNEQFF. CDR3 coding DNA: TGTGCCAGCAGATCAGGGGTTTTGAGCTCCTACAATGAGCAGTTCTTC.

This clone was detected ten times or more. V gene TRBV2 combines with J gene TRBJ2-1; 7 nucleotides line up with TRBD2. The CDR3 runs to 16 residues. Germline CDR1 is SNHLY and CDR2 is FYNNEI. The V and J ends lost 3 bases and 6 bases, in that order; junction bases with no gene match: 11. Here the CDR3 DNA reads TGTGCCAGCAGTGATCCGAGCGGGAATTTCCCCAATGAGCAGTTCTTC. This codes for CASSDPSGNFPNEQFF.

The rearrangement links TRBV5-1 to TRBJ2-7; D is undetermined. V lost 7 bases, J lost 7 bases, and 15 bases lay in between. CDR1 is SGHRS, CDR2 YFSETQ, per germline. This CDR3 has 12 amino acids. As DNA, the CDR3 is TGCGCCAGCTACGACATTGTTGGGGAGCAGTACTTC. It translates to CASYDIVGEQYF. The variable domain in full, with the rest retrieved from reference TRBV5-1 and TRBJ2-7, is KAGVTQTPRYLIKTRGQQVTLSCSPISGHRSVSWYQQTPGQGLQFLFEYFSETQRNKGNFPGRFSGRQFSNSRSEMNVSTLELGDSALYLCASYDIVGEQYFGPGTRLTVT.

The table lists this clone with a few counts. The chain is built from TRBV19 and TRBJ2-1, with 10 bases fitting TRBD1. CDR1 is LNHDA and CDR2 is SQIVND in the germline V gene (reference sequence). The J segment lost 4 bases and the V segment lost 7 bases, leaving 10 bases of the junction unmatched. This CDR3 is 16 amino acids long. The CDR3 sequence is CASKPHRDRGYNEQFF. The CDR3 DNA reads as TGTGCCAGTAAACCTCACCGGGACAGGGGATACAATGAGCAGTTCTTC.

This clone occurred a few times. The chain combines TRBV7-6 with TRBJ1-2, with 7 bases aligning to TRBD1. The V and J ends lost 2 bases and 5 bases, in that order; junction bases with no gene match: 17. The CDR3 has 18 amino acids. The V gene's germline CDR1 is SGHVS and CDR2 FNYEAQ. CDR3 region: CASSLLPVTGREAYGYTF. The CDR3 bases are TGTGCCAGCAGCTTACTCCCCGTGACAGGGAGAGAAGCGTATGGCTACACCTTC.

V gene TRBV6-1 combines with J gene TRBJ2-1; 12 nucleotides match TRBD2. Germline-derived CDR1 and CDR2 are MNHNS and SASEGT. This CDR3 region has 19 residues. Trimming removed 4 bases from V and 4 bases from J; junction bases left unmatched: 14. CDR3 amino acids: CASSVEGPGLAGLYNEQFF. CDR3 coding DNA: TGTGCCAGCAGTGTGGAGGGGCCCGGACTAGCGGGGTTATACAATGAGCAGTTCTTC.

The rearrangement joins TRBV18 to TRBJ2-1; TRBD2 matches 10 bases. The length of the CDR3 is 17 residues. V dropped 4 bases and J dropped 4; count of bases not matched to a gene: 10. Germline loops: CDR1 KGHSH, CDR2 LQKENI. CDR3 sequence: CASSQNGRTSGYNEQFF. The CDR3 DNA reads as TGTGCCAGCTCACAGAATGGAAGGACTAGCGGTTACAATGAGCAGTTCTTC.

The gene calls are TRBV20-1 and TRBJ2-5; D unclear. This CDR3 contains 12 residues. Per germline, CDR1 DFQATT and CDR2 SNEGSKA (reference sequence). Trimming cost V 3 bases and J 4 bases, with 9 bases left between them. The DNA of the CDR3 is TGCAGTGCTAGTTATAGAGGAGAGACCCAGTACTTC. It is translated as CSASYRGETQYF.

V is TRBV6-5 and J is TRBJ1-3; D is ambiguous. V lost 6 bases and J 0 bases, leaving 9 bases between the germline ends. The length of the CDR3 is 14 residues. The germline gives CDR1 MNHEY, CDR2 SVGAGI. The CDR3: CASRALLSGNTIYF. As DNA, the CDR3 is TGTGCCAGCAGAGCCCTCCTCTCTGGAAACACCATATATTTT.

The chain has TRBV29-1 and TRBJ2-7, with D possibly TRBD1 on 5 matching bases. CDR1 is SQVTM, CDR2 ANQGSEA, per germline. This CDR3 region has 13 residues. V lost 4 bases to trimming and J lost 5 bases, with 15 bases between them. In nucleotides, the CDR3 is TGCAGCGTTGTCTCGGGCAGGGTCAACGAGCAGTACTTC. Translated: CSVVSGRVNEQYF.

This chain connects TRBV13 to TRBJ2-4, with 13 bases matching TRBD2. Germline CDR1 PRHDT, CDR2 FYEKMQ (reference sequence). CDR3 length equals 21 residues. Trimming removed 5 bases from V and 1 base from J; junction bases left unmatched: 17. CDR3 sequence: CASSLGPGLAGSDGAKNIQYF. The CDR3 bases are TGTGCCAGCAGCCTCGGCCCGGGACTAGCGGGGTCCGATGGGGCCAAAAACATTCAGTACTTC.

V is TRBV6-7 and J is TRBJ1-5; 11 bases agree with TRBD1. TRBV6-7 has ORF status, its function being uncertain. Germline trimming cut 3 bases from V and 3 bases from J; bases unmatched to any gene: 13. The CDR3 spans 19 residues. The CDR3 protein is CASSYTFGTGGSNNQPQHF. CDR3 DNA: TGTGCCAGCAGTTATACCTTCGGGACAGGGGGGTCTAACAATCAGCCCCAGCATTTT.

The genes are TRBV24-1 and TRBJ2-2; TRBD1 aligns across 8 bases. CDR1 is KGHDR and CDR2 is SFDVKD in the germline V gene. V lost 1 base and J lost 1; bases outside the gene matches: 1. The CDR3 sequence is 16 residues long. CDR3 coding DNA: TGTGCCACCAGTGATTTTGGGACAGGGAACACCGGGGAGCTGTTTTTT. Translation: CATSDFGTGNTGELFF.

The chain joins TRBV7-9 to TRBJ1-5; unclear D gene. The CDR3 is 15 residues long. V was cut by 5 bases and J by 10 bases, with 21 bases left in between. The germline V gene has CDR1 SEHNR and CDR2 FQNEAQ (reference sequence). The CDR3 region is CASSERGLSLEPQHF. In DNA form, the CDR3 reads TGTGCCAGCAGCGAACGTGGACTCTCACTAGAACCCCAGCATTTT.

The chain combines TRBV6-5 with TRBJ2-7; the D gene is possibly TRBD2 (6 bases). Germline assignment: CDR1 MNHEY and CDR2 SVGAGI. This CDR3 contains 14 residues. The V end was cut by 7 bases, the J end by 3 bases, with 16 bases between. The CDR3 DNA reads as TGTGCCAGCAAGGAGGGGATGGGAGGCTACGAGCAGTACGTC. Translation: CASKEGMGGYEQYV.

This clone was observed a single time. This rearrangement joins TRBV27 to TRBJ1-2, with D possibly being TRBD1 (5 bases). The CDR3 extends over 13 amino acids. The V gene lost 4 bases and the J gene lost 4 bases, with 10 bases spanning the gap. CDR1 and CDR2 from the germline V gene are MNHEY and SMNVEV (reference sequence). The CDR3 loop reads CASSSAGVYGYTF. CDR3 in DNA: TGTGCCAGCAGTTCAGCGGGGGTCTATGGCTACACCTTC.

The chain couples TRBV20-1 to TRBJ2-5; D not certain. Germline V gene sequence: CDR1 DFQATT, CDR2 SNEGSKA (reference sequence). The CDR3 contains 10 residues. The ends were cut back, 3 bases at V and 5 bases at J, with 4 bases in the middle. CDR3 DNA: TGCAGTGCTAGCGGGGAGACCCAGTACTTC. Residues: CSASGETQYF.

The rearrangement uses TRBV6-2 or TRBV6-3 and TRBJ2-7; D is uncertain. V gave up 2 bases and J gave up 3 bases, with 20 bases separating them. CDR3 size: 17 residues. Germline-derived CDR1 and CDR2 are MNHEY and SVGEGT. The CDR3, as DNA: TGTGCCAGCAGTTACCGTCGACATCCAGGTAGAGACTACGAGCAGTACTTC. Translating it yields CASSYRRHPGRDYEQYF.

This CDR3 is CASSYIVEKTQYF. CDR3 coding DNA: TGTGCCAGCAGCTATATAGTGGAGAAAACGCAGTATTTT. The chain links TRBV28 to TRBJ2-3; D gene unclear. Trimming removed 6 bases at V and 9 bases at J, with 16 bases between. This CDR3 is built from 13 residues. CDR1 MDHEN and CDR2 SYDVKM come from the germline V gene.

The V call is TRBV7-8, the J call TRBJ2-7, with TRBD2 matching 11 bases. Germline trimming cut 4 bases from V and 9 bases from J; bases unmatched to any gene: 8. The CDR3 has 14 amino acids. CDR1 is SGHVS, CDR2 FQNEAQ, per germline. Written as DNA, the CDR3 is TGTGCCAGCAGCTATAGCGGGAGGGCCACCGGGCAGTACTTC. It specifies CASSYSGRATGQYF.

This chain links TRBV5-1 with TRBJ2-7; 7 nucleotides agree with TRBD1. V lost 4 bases and J lost 2; bases outside the gene matches: 3. In germline, CDR1 is SGHRS, CDR2 YFSETQ. The CDR3 is made up of 13 amino acids. For the CDR3, the DNA is TGCGCCAGCAGCACGACAGGGCCCTACGAGCAGTACTTC. It translates to CASSTTGPYEQYF.

A few counts support this clone. This sequence joins TRBV5-1 and TRBJ2-1, with a weak D call TRBD1 (5 bases). Trimming left V 4 bases short and J 1 base short, with 9 bases between. Germline values: CDR1 SGHRS, CDR2 YFSETQ. The CDR3 extends over 14 amino acids. CDR3 residues: CASSPRDSYNEQFF. In DNA form, the CDR3 reads TGCGCCAGCAGCCCCAGGGATTCCTACAATGAGCAGTTCTTC.

The rearrangement uses TRBV29-1 and TRBJ2-7; TRBD1 might be the D (5 bases). Germline lookup yields CDR1 SQVTM and CDR2 ANQGSEA. CDR3 size: 13 residues. V lost 7 bases to trimming and J lost 7 bases, with 20 bases between them. The CDR3 loop is CSANRQTDGEQYF. In DNA form, the CDR3 reads TGCAGCGCAAACCGACAGACAGACGGGGAGCAGTACTTC.

V and J are TRBV28 and TRBJ2-6; D may be TRBD1 (6 bases). The CDR3 totals 17 residues. The V gene's germline CDR1 is MDHEN and CDR2 SYDVKM. The germline V and J ends were trimmed by 2 bases and 0 bases, with 11 bases remaining between them. CDR3 nucleotides: TGTGCCAGCAGTTTAACAGGGATTTCCTCTGGGGCCAACGTCCTGACTTTC. The encoded protein is CASSLTGISSGANVLTF.

The chain couples TRBV6-5 to TRBJ1-2, with D possibly TRBD1 on 6 matching bases. The germline V gene encodes CDR1 MNHEY and CDR2 SVGAGI. The V gene lost 0 bases and the J gene lost 4 bases, with 9 bases spanning the gap. The CDR3 runs 14 residues. The CDR3 region has the DNA TGTGCCAGCAGTTACTCCACAGGGCTCTATGGCTACACCTTC. Protein: CASSYSTGLYGYTF.

The V gene is TRBV6-1, the J gene TRBJ1-1; D may be TRBD1 (6 bases). CDR3 size: 16 residues. CDR1 and CDR2 (germline): MNHNS, SASEGT. Trimming took 0 bases from V and 1 from J, leaving 12 bases between them. The CDR3 DNA reads TGTGCCAGCAGTGAAGCCACCGGGACACCGAACACTGAAGCTTTCTTT. Translated: CASSEATGTPNTEAFF.

V is TRBV10-3 and J is TRBJ2-3; 10 nucleotides match TRBD2. Germline-derived CDR1 and CDR2 are ENHRY and SYGVKD. Trimming cost V 10 bases and J 2 bases; bases outside gene matches: 6. This CDR3 is 14 amino acids long. The CDR3 loop reads CASGTSDITDTQYF. In DNA form, the CDR3 reads TGTGCCAGCGGGACTAGCGATATCACAGATACGCAGTATTTT.

This chain links TRBV15 with TRBJ2-1; 8 nucleotides line up with TRBD2. V was pared by 4 bases and J by 7 bases, with 9 bases of the junction left unmatched. Per germline, CDR1 LNHNV and CDR2 YYDKDF (reference sequence). This CDR3 is 15 amino acids long. The CDR3 reads CATSKDTGGFNEQFF. CDR3 DNA: TGTGCCACCAGCAAAGATACGGGAGGGTTTAATGAGCAGTTCTTC.

The chain recombines TRBV7-9 with TRBJ2-7, with 9 positions matching TRBD1. The CDR3 covers 15 residues. With 5 bases clipped from V and 3 bases from J, the junction kept 8 bases outside the gene matches. CDR1 is SEHNR, CDR2 FQNEAQ, per germline (reference sequence). The CDR3 sequence is CASSGGQGLNYEQYF. The CDR3 bases are TGTGCCAGCAGCGGGGGACAGGGACTTAACTACGAGCAGTACTTC.

This rearrangement joins TRBV6-5 to TRBJ1-1; tentative D call: TRBD1 (6 bases). Trimming shortened V by 6 bases and J by 6 bases, and 8 bases separated the two germline ends. Germline V gene sequence: CDR1 MNHEY, CDR2 SVGAGI. The CDR3 is 11 residues long. In DNA, the CDR3 is TGTGCCAGCAGCTGGACAGCTGAAGCTTTCTTT. Translated, it gives CASSWTAEAFF.

The J gene is TRBJ1-6, the V gene TRBV21-1; the table's D call, TRBD1, was not checked against the DNA. TRBV21-1 is an annotated pseudogene. This CDR3 is built from 15 residues. The CDR3 loop is CASSKRTANNSPLHF. The CDR3 DNA reads as TGTGCCAGCAGCAAGCGGACAGCCAATAATTCACCCCTCCACTTT.